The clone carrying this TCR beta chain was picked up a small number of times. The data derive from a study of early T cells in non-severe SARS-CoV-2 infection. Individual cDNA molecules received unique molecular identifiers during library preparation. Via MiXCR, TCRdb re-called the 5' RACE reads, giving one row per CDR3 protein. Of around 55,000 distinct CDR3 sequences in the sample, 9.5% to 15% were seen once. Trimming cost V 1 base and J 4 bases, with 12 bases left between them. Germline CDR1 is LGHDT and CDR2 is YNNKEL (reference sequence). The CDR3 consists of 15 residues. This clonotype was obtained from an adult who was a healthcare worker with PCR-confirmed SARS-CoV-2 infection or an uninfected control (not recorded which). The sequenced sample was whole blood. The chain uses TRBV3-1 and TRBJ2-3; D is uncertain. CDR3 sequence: CASSQVNRGADTQYF. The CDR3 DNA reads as TGTGCCAGCAGCCAAGTTAACCGCGGCGCAGATACGCAGTATTTT.